Listed below are T cell receptor beta chains from one sample, sequenced in a study of PD-L1 blockade in urothelial cancer. Method: immunoSEQ multiplex PCR; TCRdb's copy keeps in-frame clones and lacks some. There are about 81,000 clones in the sample; 90% occur only once, and over 9% lies in the top ten. The material sequenced was PBMCs, taken around atezolizumab (anti-PD-L1) treatment. Receptors were obtained from a man in his 60s with urothelial cancer. The CDR3 runs from the conserved cysteine through the conserved F or W. D genes are given only for firm matches. Expanded clones get a size class; other rows say once, few or many, or leave the size out.

TRBJ1-1 once TRBD1 TRBV6-5 TGTGCCAGCAACAGACAGGGGGCAGGGAGGACTGAAGCTTTCTTT CASNRQGAGRTEAFF
TRBJ1-5 . TRBD1 TRBV7-2 TGTGCCAGCAGCTTCCCGGACAGGTCCTTTAGCAATCAGCCCCAGCATTTT CASSFPDRSFSNQPQHF
TRBJ2-5 . TRBD2 TRBV29-1 TGCAGCGTGGTAGCGGGAGGCTTCCAAGAGACCCAGTACTTC CSVVAGGFQETQYF
TRBJ1-2 . . TRBV5-1 TGCGCCAGCAGCTTGGACAGACCTAACTATGGCTACACCTTC CASSLDRPNYGYTF
TRBJ2-7 . . TRBV30 TGTGCCTGGAGCTTACCTAGGCCGGGACACAACTACGAGCAGTACTTC CAWSLPRPGHNYEQYF
TRBJ2-2 once . TRBV9 TGTGCCAGCAGCGTAGCTAGGGGCCCCGGGGAGCTGTTTTTT CASSVARGPGELFF
TRBJ2-3 once . TRBV7-2 TGTGCCAGCAGCTTAGCGCGGAGGACAGATACGCAGTATTTT CASSLARRTDTQYF
TRBJ1-1 . TRBD1 TRBV15 TGTGCCACCAGCAGCTGGACAGGGCGAAACACTGAAGCTTTCTTT CATSSWTGRNTEAFF
TRBJ2-7 . . TRBV6-1 TGTGCCAGCAGTGCAGGCAGGACTTACGAGCAGTACTTC CASSAGRTYEQYF
TRBJ1-3 . TRBD1 TRBV4-2 TGTGCCAGCAGCCAGGATGACAGGGGCATATATTTT CASSQDDRGIYF
TRBJ1-2 . . TRBV6-6 TGTGCCAGCAGTTTCGACAGTATGGGTGGCTACACCTTC CASSFDSMGGYTF
TRBJ2-1 . TRBD2 TRBV5-1 TGCGCCAGCACCATTAGGGCGGGAGGGGATAATGAGCAGTTCTTC CASTIRAGGDNEQFF
TRBJ2-4 . TRBD1 TRBV27 TGTGCCAGCAGTTACGGGACAGCAAACATTCAGTACTTC CASSYGTANIQYF
TRBJ1-6 . . TRBV7-9 TGTGCCAGCAGCTTAGCCGGCTTCCAGGCCCTCCACTTT CASSLAGFQALHF
TRBJ2-3 . . TRBV2 TGTGCCAGCAGTAGCCAGGGGAGCACAGATACGCAGTATTTT CASSSQGSTDTQYF
TRBJ1-4 . . TRBV4-3 TGCGCCAGCAGCCAAGAGGGGGCCGGTGAAAAACTGTTTTTT CASSQEGAGEKLFF
TRBJ2-1 once TRBD2 TRBV30 TGTGCCTGGAACGGACTAGTGGGGAATGAGCAGTTCTTC CAWNGLVGNEQFF
TRBJ2-7 . TRBD1 TRBV5-1 TGCGCCAGCAGCCAGGGACAGGGGGAGAGCGAGCAGTACTTC CASSQGQGESEQYF
TRBJ2-7 . TRBD2 TRBV5-5 TGTGCCAGCAGCTCGGCGGCGGGAGAATCCTACGAGCAGTACTTC CASSSAAGESYEQYF
TRBJ1-5 . . TRBV18 TGTGCCAGCTCACCTGAACAGGATCAGCCCCAGCATTTT CASSPEQDQPQHF
TRBJ2-5 . TRBD2 TRBV5-8 TGTGCCAGCAACGACCGGACTAGCGGGAAATGGGGTGAGACCCAGTACTTC CASNDRTSGKWGETQYF
TRBJ2-7 . TRBD1 TRBV30 TGTGCCTGGAGGATTCGGGACAGGGGGTGCGAGCAGTACTTC CAWRIRDRGCEQYF
TRBJ2-7 . . TRBV6-5 TGTGCCAGCAGTTACCCAGGTAGCTCCTACGAGCAGTACTTC CASSYPGSSYEQYF
TRBJ1-5 . . TRBV19 TGTGCCAGTACCCGACAGGCGCGGGGGGATCAGCCCCAGCATTTT CASTRQARGDQPQHF
TRBJ2-1 few . TRBV28 TGTGCCAGCAGCTCGTGGGGGGATGAGCAGTTCTTC CASSSWGDEQFF
TRBJ2-3 few . TRBV7-3 TGTGCCAGCAGCTCAACGGGGGCTCATACGCAGTATTTT CASSSTGAHTQYF
TRBJ1-5 . TRBD1 TRBV7-8 TGTGCCAGCAGCCCGGAACCTGACAGGGTTCAGCCCCAGCATTTT CASSPEPDRVQPQHF
TRBJ1-5 once . TRBV5-6 TGTGCCAGCAGCTTGCGCGGGAAATTCAATCAGCCCCAGCATTTT CASSLRGKFNQPQHF
TRBJ2-5 . . TRBV5-6 TGTGCCAGCAGCTTCTGGGAGAGACTCGAGACCCAGTACTTC CASSFWERLETQYF
TRBJ2-3 . TRBD2 TRBV2 TGTGCCAGCAGTGAATATGCGGGAGGAGGAGATACGCAGTATTTT CASSEYAGGGDTQYF
TRBJ2-2 . TRBD2 TRBV9 TGTGCCAGCACCCCGTCTGAGCGGGGGAACACCGGGGAGCTGTTTTTT CASTPSERGNTGELFF
TRBJ2-1 . TRBD2 TRBV7-2 TGTGCCAGCAGCTTAGCGCACACTAGCGGGTCTAGCTCCTACAATGAGCAGTTCTTC CASSLAHTSGSSSYNEQFF
TRBJ1-2 . . TRBV18 TGTGCCAGCTCACCTTCGGCCTTGACGGGCTATGGCTACACCTTC CASSPSALTGYGYTF
TRBJ2-5 . . TRBV10-3 TGTGCCATCAGTGACTCTACTAGCACAGAGACCCAGTACTTC CAISDSTSTETQYF
TRBJ2-7 few . TRBV6-1 TGTGCCAGCATGCAGGCCTACGAGCAGTACTTC CASMQAYEQYF
TRBJ2-7 . TRBD2 TRBV7-2 TGTGCCAGCAGCTTAGTACTAGCGGGGGTAGTTAGCTTC CASSLVLAGVVSF
TRBJ2-5 . TRBD2 TRBV19 TGTGCCAGTAGTATTGGGAGGGCCCCAGAGACCCAGTACTTC CASSIGRAPETQYF
TRBJ1-2 . TRBD1 TRBV5-1 TGCGCCAGCAGCTTGGTACAGGGGCGCGGCTACACCTTC CASSLVQGRGYTF
TRBJ2-1 . TRBD2 TRBV10-2 TGCGCCAGCAGCCCTAGCGGGGGTAGCGATGAGCAGTTCTTC CASSPSGGSDEQFF
TRBJ2-7 . TRBD1 TRBV5-4 TGTGCCAGCAGCCCGGGACAGGGTGGCTCCTACGAGCAGTACTTC CASSPGQGGSYEQYF
TRBJ2-3 once TRBD2 TRBV5-6 TGTGCCAGCAGCTTCACTCTAGCGGGCTCCACAGATACGCAGTATTTT CASSFTLAGSTDTQYF
TRBJ2-5 . TRBD2 TRBV9 TGTGCCAGCAGCAGCAGATTAGCGGGGGGATTCGGGGAGACCCAGTACTTC CASSSRLAGGFGETQYF
TRBJ2-5 . . TRBV7-2 TGTGCCAGCAGCTTCCTCCCACGGGGGCAAGAGACCCAGTACTTC CASSFLPRGQETQYF
TRBJ2-3 once . TRBV19 TGTGCCAGTAGTATAGGCGGCATTTCCACAGATACGCAGTATTTT CASSIGGISTDTQYF
TRBJ2-1 once . TRBV7-9 TGTGCCAGCAGCTTATCCCCTAATTACAATGAGCAGTTCTTC CASSLSPNYNEQFF
TRBJ2-3 . . TRBV4-3 TGCGCCAGCAGCCAAGATGGCCGCTCTAGCACAGATACGCAGTATTTT CASSQDGRSSTDTQYF
TRBJ1-6 once TRBD1 TRBV5-4 TGTGCCAGCAGCGGAACCGGGACAGGGATTGATAATTCACCCCTCCACTTT CASSGTGTGIDNSPLHF
TRBJ2-7 . TRBD2 TRBV19 TGTGCCAGTAGTATCTCAGGGATAGGTGGCGGGAGCACCCCCTACGAGCAGTACTTC CASSISGIGGGSTPYEQYF
TRBJ2-7 once . TRBV28 TGTGCCAGCAGTTTAGCCCCGACAGACGGTGCCTACGAGCAGTACTTC CASSLAPTDGAYEQYF
TRBJ2-7 . . TRBV18 TGTGCCAGCTCACCACCGGGGGGTTCCCCCTACGAGCAGTACTTC CASSPPGGSPYEQYF
TRBJ2-2 . . TRBV2 TGTGCCAGCAGTGGACTAAAAAACACCGGGGAGCTGTTTTTT CASSGLKNTGELFF